This T cell receptor (beta chain) was recorded in a study of T cell responses to AZD1222 COVID-19 vaccine. General study findings and limits: Donors were chiefly white British, with a greater number of females, and clonal diversity was perhaps underestimated. Two doses of AZD1222 preceded a rise in Spike-specific TCR breadth and depth. Nearly half of spike-specific TCRs reportedly target unmutated variant regions. Vaccine-associated CD4 TCRs spanned spike, dominant at 160-218 and 743-854.

The assay was immunoSEQ multiplex PCR, and TCRdb's table has in-frame clones only and misses some. The table has 150,000 to 200,000 clones, approximately 94% seen once; the top ten hold roughly 2.5%. V was clipped by 2 bases and J by 1 base, with 8 bases between them. The CDR3 is made up of 14 amino acids. Germline V gene sequence: CDR1 KGHSH, CDR2 LQKENI. Concerning this clone itself: Its antigen is not known.

This TCR was sampled from an adult in good health. The starting material was peripheral blood, obtained on day 0 of AZD1222 vaccination. The chain joins TRBV18 to TRBJ1-1; maybe TRBD1 (6 bases). This chain's CDR3 is CASSPGGGNTEAFF. In DNA, the CDR3 is TGTGCCAGCTCACCAGGGGGCGGGAACACTGAAGCTTTCTTT.